These 13 T cell receptor beta chains were all obtained from the same sample, sequenced in a study of T-cell memory formation after mild COVID-19. TCRdb passed the 5' RACE reads through MiXCR, listing each CDR3 protein once. The repertoire includes 550,000 to 600,000 distinct CDR3 sequences, roughly 20% of them detected once, and approximately 8.4% sits in the top ten. The sequencing sample was made of PBMCs or a T cell subset sorted from them (not recorded which). Every receptor here comes from an adult woman who had mild COVID-19 (a few samples of this study predate the infection). Cell type and time point are not known.

The chain employs TRBV27 and TRBJ1-1; no definite D call. The V gene's germline CDR1 is MNHEY and CDR2 SMNVEV (reference sequence). V lost 5 bases to trimming and J lost 1 base, with 35 bases between them. The CDR3 contains 22 residues. The CDR3 sequence: CASSLQPHDGRQDVIRNTEAFF. The CDR3 DNA is TGTGCCAGCAGTCTGCAACCCCATGACGGGCGGCAAGACGTGATTAGGAACACTGAAGCTTTCTTT.

This clonotype has ten or more counts. This chain uses TRBV12-3 or TRBV12-4 with TRBJ2-7; 7 positions match TRBD1. This CDR3 comprises 17 residues. With V trimmed by 6 bases and J by 5 bases, 19 bases remained unmatched. CDR3 residues: CASSLNSGTAYKHEQYF. As DNA, the CDR3 is TGTGCCAGCAGCCTTAACAGTGGGACAGCCTACAAGCACGAGCAGTACTTC.

This clonotype occurred a few times. The J gene is TRBJ2-5, the V gene TRBV10-3; D uncertain. V was shortened by 0 bases and J by 1 base, with 6 bases between the two germline ends. This CDR3 is built from 14 residues. Germline CDR1 reads ENHRY; CDR2 reads SYGVKD. Written as DNA, the CDR3 is TGTGCCATCAGTGAGTCAAGGGCCCAAGAGACCCAGTACTTC. This encodes CAISESRAQETQYF.

The CDR3 DNA reads as TGTGCCAGCAGCCCCGACAGGGATCATCTTCCCGGGGAGCTGTTTTTT. This sequence encodes CASSPDRDHLPGELFF. V usage is TRBV7-2 and J usage is TRBJ2-2, with 7 bases fitting TRBD1. Germline V gene data show CDR1 as SGHTA and CDR2 as FQGNSA. V lost 5 bases and J lost 6; bases outside the gene matches: 12. This CDR3 has 16 residues.

This clonotype showed up just a few times. The chain is built from TRBV20-1 and TRBJ2-1; D possibly corresponds to TRBD2 (5 bases). Per the germline V gene, CDR1 is DFQATT and CDR2 is SNEGSKA (reference sequence). The CDR3 has 13 residues. V gave up 4 bases and J gave up 4 bases, with 11 bases separating them. In DNA, the CDR3 is TGCAGTGCTACGAGCGGATTTTACAATGAGCAGTTCTTC. Translating gives CSATSGFYNEQFF.

V and J are TRBV20-1 and TRBJ2-7, with TRBD2 as a possible D gene (5 bases). The CDR3 spans 10 residues. Germline V gives CDR1 DFQATT, CDR2 SNEGSKA (reference sequence). Trimming pared 5 bases from V and 3 bases from J, leaving 5 bases between. CDR3 amino acids: CSARDYEQYF. CDR3 sequence (DNA): TGCAGTGCTCGGGACTACGAGCAGTACTTC.

The chain uses TRBV10-3 and TRBJ2-7; D unclear. The CDR3 sequence is 15 residues long. Germline V gives CDR1 ENHRY, CDR2 SYGVKD. V gave up 0 bases and J gave up 3 bases, with 12 bases separating them. The CDR3 nucleotides are TGTGCCATCAGTGAGTCGCCTAGTGGGAACTACGAGCAGTACTTC. This translates into CAISESPSGNYEQYF.

The chain links TRBV5-5 to TRBJ1-3; no clear D. Germline values: CDR1 SGHKS, CDR2 YYEKEE (reference sequence). This CDR3 has 15 residues. The V end was cut by 0 bases, the J end by 3 bases, with 10 bases between. CDR3 nucleotides: TGTGCCAGCAGCTTGGCTGCGGGAGGTGGAAACACCATATATTTT. This gives the protein CASSLAAGGGNTIYF.

This clonotype was counted ten times or more. The rearrangement links TRBV12-3 or TRBV12-4 to TRBJ2-7; no definite D call. The CDR3 consists of 12 residues. Trimming shortened V by 5 bases and J by 2 bases, and 7 bases separated the two germline ends. CDR3 protein: CASSPRTYEQYF. CDR3 bases: TGTGCCAGCAGTCCCCGGACCTACGAGCAGTACTTC.

The V and J genes are TRBV19 and TRBJ1-1, with D hard to call. The CDR3 is 12 amino acids. Germline V gene data show CDR1 as LNHDA and CDR2 as SQIVND (reference sequence). V lost 2 bases to trimming and J lost 6 bases, with 7 bases between them. In nucleotides, the CDR3 is TGTGCCAGTAGTATAAGCTGGGCTGAAGCTTTCTTT. Translated: CASSISWAEAFF. Full variable domain (rest looked up from reference TRBV19 and TRBJ1-1): DGGITQSPKYLFRKEGQNVTLSCEQNLNHDAMYWYRQDPGQGLRLIYYSQIVNDFQKGDIAEGYSVSREKKESFPLTVTSAQKNPTAFYLCASSISWAEAFFGQGTRLTVV.

The chain is built from TRBV10-2 and TRBJ2-1; 9 bases match TRBD2. The length of the CDR3 is 16 residues. Per the germline V gene, CDR1 is WSHSY and CDR2 is SAAADI. The V segment lost 3 bases and the J segment 9 bases; nucleotides outside the gene matches: 12. This CDR3 reads CASSDPRGSGRGEQFF. CDR3 DNA: TGCGCCAGCAGTGACCCCCGGGGTAGCGGGAGAGGTGAGCAGTTCTTC.

This clonotype has more than one count but fewer than ten. The chain is built from TRBV10-3 and TRBJ2-3; TRBD1 matches at 9 bases. This CDR3 is built from 16 residues. Trimming took 2 bases from V and 0 from J; bases not matched to a gene: 3. Germline CDR1 and CDR2: ENHRY and SYGVKD. The CDR3 coding sequence is TGTGCCATCAGTGAGGTGGGACAGGGAAGCACAGATACGCAGTATTTT. Protein product: CAISEVGQGSTDTQYF.

This chain joins TRBV5-1 and TRBJ2-1; 11 nucleotides align to TRBD2. Germline values: CDR1 SGHRS, CDR2 YFSETQ. The CDR3 spans 13 residues. The ends lost 4 bases at V and 6 bases at J; junction bases unmatched: 0. The CDR3 reads CASSGLAGNEQFF. The CDR3 nucleotides are TGCGCCAGCAGCGGACTAGCGGGCAATGAGCAGTTCTTC.